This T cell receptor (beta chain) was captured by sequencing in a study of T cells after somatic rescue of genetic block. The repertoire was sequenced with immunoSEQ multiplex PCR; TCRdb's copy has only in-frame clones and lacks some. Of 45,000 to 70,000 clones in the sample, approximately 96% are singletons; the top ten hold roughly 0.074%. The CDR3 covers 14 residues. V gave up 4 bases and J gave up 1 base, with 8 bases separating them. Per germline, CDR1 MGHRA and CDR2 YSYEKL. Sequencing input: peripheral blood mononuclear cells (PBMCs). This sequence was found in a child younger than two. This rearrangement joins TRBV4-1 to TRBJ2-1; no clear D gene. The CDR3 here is CASSRAKSYNEQFF. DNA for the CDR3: TGCGCCAGCAGCCGGGCAAAATCCTACAATGAGCAGTTCTTC.